The 21 T cell receptor beta chains presented below share a single source sample, sequenced in a study of post-analysis software for immune sequencing data. Presence of unique molecular identifiers characterized the TCR beta cDNA libraries. Each CDR3 protein gets one entry after TCRdb re-called the PCR reads with MiXCR. The data show about half a million distinct CDR3 sequences, 30% to 40% seen once. Study-wide results and caveats: Included in a set of about five TRBV segments more frequent in patients than controls were TRBV5-6, TRBV5-1 and TRBV20-1.

Their antigens are not known. Sequencing was performed on blood. These receptors all come from a girl aged 2 to 17 with multiple sclerosis.

This clonotype showed up just a few times. The chain recombines TRBV7-9 with TRBJ2-3; D is unclear. In germline, CDR1 is SEHNR, CDR2 FQNEAQ (reference sequence). This CDR3 contains 12 residues. Between the trimmed V and J ends, which lost 8 bases and 2 bases, there was a span of 8 bases. CDR3 DNA sequence: TGTGCCAGCCGGAAACTCACAGATACGCAGTATTTT. Protein product: CASRKLTDTQYF.

The chain joins TRBV12-3 or TRBV12-4 to TRBJ1-1; weak D call: TRBD1 (6 bases). Trimming pared 4 bases from V and 0 bases from J, leaving 9 bases between. The CDR3 loop spans 14 amino acids. The CDR3 loop is CASSYRVLNTEAFF. Written as DNA, the CDR3 is TGTGCCAGCAGTTACAGGGTCCTGAACACTGAAGCTTTCTTT.

This clonotype has only a few counts. The CDR3 nucleotides read TGTGCCAGCAGTCGCATGGACAGGGATACGCAGTATTTT. Its translation: CASSRMDRDTQYF. The rearrangement uses TRBV6-5 and TRBJ2-3; 7 bases map to TRBD1. Germline V gene sequence: CDR1 MNHEY, CDR2 SVGAGI. The CDR3 contains 13 residues. V lost 5 bases and J lost 6; bases outside the gene matches: 5.

The chain combines TRBV6-5 with TRBJ1-2; D might be TRBD1 (5 bases). Germline V gene sequence: CDR1 MNHEY, CDR2 SVGAGI. This CDR3 is 18 amino acids long. The germline V and J ends were trimmed by 4 bases and 4 bases, with 25 bases remaining between them. The CDR3 bases are TGTGCCAGCAGTTCAACTGCGATCCGGGACGGAGCTCTCTATGGCTACACCTTC. It translates to CASSSTAIRDGALYGYTF.

The chain links TRBV12-3 or TRBV12-4 to TRBJ2-3; 11 bases align to TRBD2. This CDR3 has 14 amino acids. V gave up 6 bases and J gave up 12 bases; unmatched junction bases: 11. CDR3 sequence (DNA): TGTGCCAGCAGAATAGCGGGGGGGACCGCGTTCCAGTATTTT. It yields the protein CASRIAGGTAFQYF.

Of note for this clonotype: One end of the junction is discordant with germline, which a read error may explain. V and J are TRBV7-9 and TRBJ1-2; possibly TRBD1 for D (5 bases). This CDR3 is 12 amino acids long. Germline V lookup: CDR1 SEHNR, CDR2 FQNEAQ (reference sequence). This CDR3 reads CASSFPGYGHTF. The CDR3 coding sequence is TGTGCCAGCAGCTTCCCAGGGTATGGCCACACCTTC.

This clonotype was recorded only once. The genes are TRBV9 and TRBJ2-3; D not resolved. Germline assignment: CDR1 SGDLS and CDR2 YYNGEE. The CDR3 is 14 amino acids. V dropped 0 bases and J dropped 2 bases, with 7 bases sitting between them. In DNA, the CDR3 is TGTGCCAGCAGCGTAGAAGACGACACAGATACGCAGTATTTT. Translation gives CASSVEDDTDTQYF.

This chain links TRBV3-1 with TRBJ2-7; D call uncertain. V lost 4 bases to trimming and J lost 5 bases, with 21 bases between them. The CDR3 loop spans 16 amino acids. CDR1 is LGHDT, CDR2 YNNKEL, per germline (reference sequence). The CDR3 loop reads CASSLKKVSGHHEQYF. In nucleotides, the CDR3 is TGTGCCAGCAGCCTAAAGAAGGTGTCAGGTCACCACGAGCAGTACTTC.

This clonotype was recorded a few times. V is TRBV11-2 and J is TRBJ1-2; the D gene is possibly TRBD1 (6 bases). Per germline, CDR1 SGHAT and CDR2 FQNNGV. The CDR3 contains 13 residues. The germline V and J ends were trimmed by 3 bases and 7 bases, with 12 bases remaining between them. CDR3 nucleotides: TGTGCCAGCAGCTTTAGGGGGGCAGGTGGCTACACCTTC. Amino acid sequence: CASSFRGAGGYTF.

Remarks on this clonotype: An end of the junction does not agree with germline; a read error may underlie this. The V call is TRBV7-9, the J call TRBJ2-6, with 7 bases that match TRBD2. The CDR3 sequence is 18 residues long. From germline, CDR1 is SEHNR and CDR2 FQNEAQ (reference sequence). The DNA for the CDR3 is TGTGCCTGCAGCCCTTGGGGGGGTAGCTCTTCTGGGGCCAACGTCCTGACTTTC. This codes for CACSPWGGSSSGANVLTF.

This clonotype was seen repeatedly, ten times or more. V is TRBV9 and J is TRBJ2-7, with D possibly being TRBD1 (5 bases). The ends were cut back, 1 base at V and 4 bases at J, with 18 bases in the middle. The CDR3 runs to 16 residues. Looked up from germline, CDR1 is SGDLS and CDR2 is YYNGEE. The CDR3 region has the DNA TGTGCCAGCAGCGTATCACAGGCAGTTCCTAGTTACGAGCAGTACTTC. The encoded protein is CASSVSQAVPSYEQYF.

The V gene is TRBV12-3 or TRBV12-4, the J gene TRBJ1-2; D is unclear. The V end was cut by 5 bases, the J end by 4 bases, with 20 bases between. The length of the CDR3 is 16 residues. In DNA form, the CDR3 reads TGTGCCAGCAGTAGCCCTGACATCCTCAAGGGCTATGGCTACACCTTC. Its translation: CASSSPDILKGYGYTF.

This clonotype turned up a few times. The chain employs TRBV20-1 and TRBJ2-5, with a possible D match to TRBD1 (5 bases). This CDR3 has 14 residues. The V gene's germline CDR1 is DFQATT and CDR2 SNEGSKA (reference sequence). With 1 base removed from V and 4 bases from J, the gap between germline ends came to 13 bases. CDR3 nucleotides: TGCAGTGCTAGAGCAGTGGGAAGGGGAGAGACCCAGTACTTC. Protein: CSARAVGRGETQYF.

This clonotype was recorded a few times. V usage is TRBV15 and J usage is TRBJ2-3; possibly TRBD1 for D (6 bases). The CDR3 extends over 16 amino acids. Trimming shortened V by 6 bases and J by 0 bases, and 16 bases separated the two germline ends. Germline CDR1 LNHNV, CDR2 YYDKDF (reference sequence). CDR3 in amino acids: CATRGAGTTSTDTQYF. CDR3 in DNA: TGTGCCACCAGGGGCGCCGGGACAACCAGCACAGATACGCAGTATTTT.

This chain connects TRBV4-2 to TRBJ2-3, with 8 bases matching TRBD2. CDR3 size: 19 residues. V shed 1 base, J shed 2 bases, and the junction held 14 bases outside the gene matches. Per germline, CDR1 LGHNA and CDR2 YNFKEQ. The CDR3 protein is CASSQGRGSAGASTDTQYF. The CDR3 DNA sequence: TGTGCCAGCAGCCAAGGTCGTGGATCAGCGGGGGCCTCCACAGATACGCAGTATTTT.

This clonotype was seen a handful of times. The chain couples TRBV11-2 to TRBJ1-1; the D is unclear. V lost 5 bases, J lost 2 bases, and 18 bases lay in between. This CDR3 is built from 16 residues. The germline V gene has CDR1 SGHAT and CDR2 FQNNGV. CDR3 amino acids: CASSPNGGAPNTEAFF. In DNA form, the CDR3 reads TGTGCCAGCAGCCCTAATGGCGGCGCTCCCAACACTGAAGCTTTCTTT.

The rearrangement uses TRBV4-1 and TRBJ1-1; D not certain. Germline V lookup: CDR1 MGHRA, CDR2 YSYEKL. Trimming pared 0 bases from V and 7 bases from J, leaving 9 bases between. CDR3 length: 13 residues. This chain's CDR3 is CASSQDWQLEAFF. CDR3 sequence (DNA): TGCGCCAGCAGCCAAGATTGGCAGCTTGAAGCTTTCTTT.

This clonotype was recorded a few times. V is TRBV24-1 and J is TRBJ2-1, with D unclear. Germline CDR1 reads KGHDR; CDR2 reads SFDVKD. With 5 bases removed from V and 4 bases from J, the gap between germline ends came to 11 bases. This CDR3 is 14 amino acids long. The CDR3 DNA is TGTGCCACCAGTGGCCCTTACTTTTACAATGAGCAGTTCTTC. This sequence encodes CATSGPYFYNEQFF.

The V call is TRBV5-6, the J call TRBJ1-2; weak D call: TRBD1 (6 bases). The CDR3 has 14 amino acids. Germline V gives CDR1 SGHDT, CDR2 YYEEEE. V gave up 0 bases and J gave up 2 bases, with 8 bases separating them. The CDR3 region has the DNA TGTGCCAGCAGCTTGGCAGACAGGAACTATGGCTACACCTTC. Amino acid sequence: CASSLADRNYGYTF.

This clonotype has just a few counts. This chain connects TRBV29-1 to TRBJ2-2, with a tentative D call TRBD2 (5 bases). Per germline, CDR1 SQVTM and CDR2 ANQGSEA. Trimming shortened V by 7 bases and J by 7 bases, and 13 bases separated the two germline ends. This CDR3 has 12 residues. CDR3 region: CSAHDYVGELFF. CDR3 coding DNA: TGCAGCGCTCACGACTATGTCGGGGAGCTGTTTTTT.

This clonotype occurred many times. The chain carries TRBV10-2 and TRBJ2-3, with 9 nucleotides matching TRBD2. This CDR3 region has 15 residues. CDR1 is WSHSY, CDR2 SAAADI, per germline. Trimming took 5 bases from V and 1 from J; bases not matched to a gene: 4. This chain's CDR3 is CASSQASGGTDTQYF. The CDR3 DNA sequence: TGCGCCAGCAGTCAAGCTAGCGGGGGCACAGATACGCAGTATTTT.